Listed below are T cell receptor beta chains from one sample, sequenced in a study of radiotherapy plus CTLA-4 blockade in lung cancer. Assay: immunoSEQ multiplex PCR; the TCRdb copy retains only in-frame clones and omits some. Among fewer than 95,000 clones, about four fifths were seen once, and the ten largest hold 0.65% to 0.9%. The specimen was peripheral blood, collected from a patient treated with radiotherapy plus ipilimumab. The receptors come from a human donor with non-small cell lung cancer who had stable disease on radiotherapy plus ipilimumab. The CDR3 runs from the conserved cysteine through the conserved F or W. The order of the fields is D gene, V gene, J gene, clone size, CDR3 protein, CDR3 DNA. The D gene is left open where the match is weak. Clone sizes are given selectively: once, few, many, or a class where the clone is expanded.

d_gene: .; v_gene: TRBV30; j_gene: TRBJ1-1; abundance: .; CDR3aa: CAGKQANTEAFF; CDR3nt: TGTGCCGGTAAACAAGCGAACACTGAAGCTTTCTTT
d_gene: .; v_gene: TRBV7-9; j_gene: TRBJ2-5; abundance: .; CDR3aa: CASIGLARETQYF; CDR3nt: TGTGCCAGCATCGGACTTGCTCGGGAGACCCAGTACTTC
d_gene: TRBD2; v_gene: TRBV6-1; j_gene: TRBJ2-5; abundance: .; CDR3aa: CASSDLAGGLETQYF; CDR3nt: TGTGCCAGCAGTGATCTAGCGGGGGGGTTAGAGACCCAGTACTTC
d_gene: TRBD2; v_gene: TRBV15; j_gene: TRBJ2-1; abundance: .; CDR3aa: CATSVGGPNNEQFF; CDR3nt: TGTGCCACCAGCGTGGGAGGGCCAAACAATGAGCAGTTCTTC
d_gene: TRBD2; v_gene: TRBV30; j_gene: TRBJ2-1; abundance: .; CDR3aa: CAGSGGASREQFF; CDR3nt: TGTGCCGGTAGCGGGGGGGCCTCACGAGAGCAGTTCTTC
d_gene: TRBD1; v_gene: TRBV9; j_gene: TRBJ2-1; abundance: .; CDR3aa: CASSVEGGQGYNEQFF; CDR3nt: TGTGCCAGCAGCGTAGAAGGGGGACAGGGGTACAATGAGCAGTTCTTC
d_gene: .; v_gene: TRBV29-1; j_gene: TRBJ2-7; abundance: .; CDR3aa: CSVADYEQYF; CDR3nt: TGCAGCGTTGCGGACTACGAGCAGTACTTC
d_gene: .; v_gene: TRBV23-1; j_gene: TRBJ2-1; abundance: once; CDR3aa: CASSQSPENNEQFF; CDR3nt: TGCGCCAGCAGTCAATCACCAGAAAACAATGAGCAGTTCTTC
d_gene: TRBD1; v_gene: TRBV12-5; j_gene: TRBJ2-1; abundance: .; CDR3aa: CASGLPPARTGHNEQFF; CDR3nt: TGTGCTAGTGGTTTGCCACCCGCTCGGACAGGGCACAATGAGCAGTTCTTC
d_gene: .; v_gene: TRBV18; j_gene: TRBJ2-7; abundance: few; CDR3aa: CASSPNTFTYEQYF; CDR3nt: TGTGCCAGCTCACCAAACACTTTTACCTACGAGCAGTACTTC
d_gene: .; v_gene: TRBV6-6; j_gene: TRBJ1-5; abundance: few; CDR3aa: CASTGGRSNQPQHF; CDR3nt: TGTGCCAGCACAGGTGGTAGGAGCAATCAGCCCCAGCATTTT
d_gene: .; v_gene: TRBV9; j_gene: TRBJ2-3; abundance: once; CDR3aa: CASSSEDTQYF; CDR3nt: TGTGCCAGCAGCAGTGAAGATACGCAGTATTTT
d_gene: .; v_gene: TRBV6-1; j_gene: TRBJ1-4; abundance: few; CDR3aa: CATSINEKLFF; CDR3nt: TGTGCCACCTCTATCAATGAAAAACTGTTTTTT
d_gene: TRBD2; v_gene: TRBV11-2; j_gene: TRBJ2-7; abundance: .; CDR3aa: CASSQTSGYEQYF; CDR3nt: TGTGCCAGCAGCCAGACTAGCGGCTACGAGCAGTACTTC
d_gene: TRBD1; v_gene: TRBV29-1; j_gene: TRBJ1-4; abundance: .; CDR3aa: CSVSGTGERKLFF; CDR3nt: TGCAGCGTCTCCGGGACAGGGGAGAGGAAACTGTTTTTT
d_gene: TRBD2; v_gene: TRBV7-9; j_gene: TRBJ2-7; abundance: .; CDR3aa: CASSLTSGGDYEQYF; CDR3nt: TGTGCCAGCAGCTTGACTAGCGGGGGCGACTACGAGCAGTACTTC
d_gene: .; v_gene: TRBV2; j_gene: TRBJ1-3; abundance: .; CDR3aa: CASREGNTIYF; CDR3nt: TGTGCCAGCCGGGAGGGAAACACCATATATTTT
d_gene: TRBD2; v_gene: TRBV27; j_gene: TRBJ2-7; abundance: .; CDR3aa: CASSLKASGPYEQYF; CDR3nt: TGTGCCAGCAGTTTAAAGGCTAGCGGACCCTACGAGCAGTACTTC
d_gene: TRBD2; v_gene: TRBV15; j_gene: TRBJ2-5; abundance: .; CDR3aa: CATSRTAGIQETQYF; CDR3nt: TGTGCCACCAGCCGAACAGCGGGGATCCAAGAGACCCAGTACTTC
d_gene: .; v_gene: TRBV10-2; j_gene: TRBJ1-2; abundance: once; CDR3aa: CASSEMGGYYGYTF; CDR3nt: TGCGCCAGCAGTGAGATGGGGGGATACTATGGCTACACCTTC
d_gene: .; v_gene: TRBV29-1; j_gene: TRBJ2-2; abundance: .; CDR3aa: CSVGGRIGGELFF; CDR3nt: TGCAGCGTTGGGGGGAGGATTGGCGGGGAGCTGTTTTTT
d_gene: .; v_gene: TRBV9; j_gene: TRBJ2-5; abundance: .; CDR3aa: CASSPSWRQAQETQYF; CDR3nt: TGTGCCAGCAGCCCCTCCTGGAGGCAGGCCCAAGAGACCCAGTACTTC
d_gene: .; v_gene: TRBV6-6; j_gene: TRBJ1-1; abundance: .; CDR3aa: CASSYSRGTEAFF; CDR3nt: TGTGCCAGCAGTTACTCGAGAGGCACTGAAGCTTTCTTT
d_gene: TRBD1; v_gene: TRBV5-4; j_gene: TRBJ2-7; abundance: .; CDR3aa: CASSPGTGGYEQYF; CDR3nt: TGTGCCAGCAGCCCCGGGACAGGGGGCTACGAGCAGTACTTC
d_gene: .; v_gene: TRBV23-1; j_gene: TRBJ1-1; abundance: once; CDR3aa: CASSQAIGRPVVWFFAEAFF; CDR3nt: TGCGCCAGCAGTCAAGCGATAGGTAGGCCTGTTGTTTGGTTTTTCGCTGAAGCTTTCTTT
d_gene: TRBD1; v_gene: TRBV9; j_gene: TRBJ2-7; abundance: .; CDR3aa: CASSAAGQGIYEQYF; CDR3nt: TGTGCCAGCAGCGCGGCCGGACAGGGGATCTACGAGCAGTACTTC
d_gene: .; v_gene: TRBV11-2; j_gene: TRBJ2-1; abundance: once; CDR3aa: CASSPVRDNNEQFF; CDR3nt: TGTGCCAGCAGCCCCGTCCGGGACAACAATGAGCAGTTCTTC
d_gene: .; v_gene: TRBV5-4; j_gene: TRBJ1-6; abundance: .; CDR3aa: CASSSRREHNSPLHF; CDR3nt: TGTGCCAGCAGCTCTCGACGGGAACATAATTCACCCCTCCACTTT
d_gene: TRBD1; v_gene: TRBV6-1; j_gene: TRBJ2-1; abundance: .; CDR3aa: CASSESYRGNNEQFF; CDR3nt: TGTGCCAGCAGTGAATCCTACAGGGGGAACAATGAGCAGTTCTTC
d_gene: TRBD2; v_gene: TRBV7-6; j_gene: TRBJ2-3; abundance: .; CDR3aa: CASSSWTSSADTQYF; CDR3nt: TGTGCCAGCAGCTCCTGGACTAGCTCGGCAGATACGCAGTATTTT
d_gene: .; v_gene: TRBV6-6; j_gene: TRBJ2-7; abundance: .; CDR3aa: CASSRGYEQYF; CDR3nt: TGTGCCAGCAGCCGTGGATACGAGCAGTACTTC
d_gene: .; v_gene: TRBV6-1; j_gene: TRBJ2-7; abundance: .; CDR3aa: CASSRLSHYEQYF; CDR3nt: TGTGCCAGCAGTCGACTATCCCACTACGAGCAGTACTTC
d_gene: .; v_gene: TRBV19; j_gene: TRBJ2-1; abundance: .; CDR3aa: CASSISVYNEQFF; CDR3nt: TGTGCCAGTAGTATATCGGTGTACAATGAGCAGTTCTTC
d_gene: .; v_gene: TRBV7-3; j_gene: TRBJ2-7; abundance: once; CDR3aa: CASSSSQGHEQYF; CDR3nt: TGTGCCAGCAGCTCATCACAGGGCCACGAGCAGTACTTC
d_gene: TRBD1; v_gene: TRBV7-8; j_gene: TRBJ1-2; abundance: once; CDR3aa: CASSYRGQEYGYTF; CDR3nt: TGTGCCAGCAGCTACAGGGGGCAGGAATATGGCTACACCTTC
d_gene: .; v_gene: TRBV2; j_gene: TRBJ1-2; abundance: once; CDR3aa: CASTGLNYGYTF; CDR3nt: TGTGCCAGCACAGGGTTGAACTATGGCTACACCTTC
d_gene: .; v_gene: TRBV28; j_gene: TRBJ1-4; abundance: .; CDR3aa: CASSLTVVNEKLFF; CDR3nt: TGTGCCAGCAGTCTGACAGTAGTTAATGAAAAACTGTTTTTT
d_gene: .; v_gene: TRBV7-9; j_gene: TRBJ2-3; abundance: once; CDR3aa: CASSFQRQTDTQYF; CDR3nt: TGTGCCAGCAGCTTTCAACGTCAGACAGATACGCAGTATTTT
d_gene: .; v_gene: TRBV5-1; j_gene: TRBJ2-7; abundance: .; CDR3aa: CASSLGLTLYEQYF; CDR3nt: TGCGCCAGCAGCTTGGGACTAACCCTCTACGAGCAGTACTTC
d_gene: TRBD2; v_gene: TRBV11-1; j_gene: TRBJ2-3; abundance: once; CDR3aa: CASGLSGGLSTDTQYF; CDR3nt: TGTGCCAGCGGACTTAGCGGGGGCCTTAGCACAGATACGCAGTATTTT
d_gene: .; v_gene: TRBV19; j_gene: TRBJ2-4; abundance: .; CDR3aa: CASRPRDKNIQYF; CDR3nt: TGTGCCAGTAGACCCCGGGACAAAAACATTCAGTACTTC
d_gene: .; v_gene: TRBV7-9; j_gene: TRBJ1-1; abundance: .; CDR3aa: CASRQNGGTEAFF; CDR3nt: TGTGCCAGCAGACAAAACGGAGGCACTGAAGCTTTCTTT
d_gene: .; v_gene: TRBV18; j_gene: TRBJ1-5; abundance: .; CDR3aa: CASSLQDSNQPQHF; CDR3nt: TGTGCCAGCTCTCTTCAGGATAGCAATCAGCCCCAGCATTTT
d_gene: TRBD1; v_gene: TRBV5-1; j_gene: TRBJ2-7; abundance: .; CDR3aa: CASRFGQGLSYEQYF; CDR3nt: TGCGCCAGCAGGTTTGGACAGGGACTCTCCTACGAGCAGTACTTC
d_gene: TRBD2; v_gene: TRBV19; j_gene: TRBJ2-7; abundance: .; CDR3aa: CASSTTKRGGEEQYF; CDR3nt: TGTGCCAGTAGTACCACCAAGCGGGGAGGAGAAGAGCAGTACTTC